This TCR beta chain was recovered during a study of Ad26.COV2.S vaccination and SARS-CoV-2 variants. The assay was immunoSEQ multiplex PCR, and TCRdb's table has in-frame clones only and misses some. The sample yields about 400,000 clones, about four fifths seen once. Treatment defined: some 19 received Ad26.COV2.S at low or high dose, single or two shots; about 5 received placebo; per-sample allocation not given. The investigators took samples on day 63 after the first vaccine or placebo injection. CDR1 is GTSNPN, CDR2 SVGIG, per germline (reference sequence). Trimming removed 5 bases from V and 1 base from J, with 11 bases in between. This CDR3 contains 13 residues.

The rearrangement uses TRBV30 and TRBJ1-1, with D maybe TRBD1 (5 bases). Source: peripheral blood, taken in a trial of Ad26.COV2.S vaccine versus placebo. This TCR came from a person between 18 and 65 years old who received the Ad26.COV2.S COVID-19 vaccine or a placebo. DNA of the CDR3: TGTGCCTGGGGGGACGGGGAGAACACTGAAGCTTTCTTT. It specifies CAWGDGENTEAFF.